This T cell receptor beta chain comes out of a study of CD8+ T cells in alopecia areata. In the study overall: Twice daily, treated patients received 5 to 10 mg of oral tofacitinib. Study-wide results and limits: Uncertainty about whether baseline CD8+ expansion is linked to response remains, with one nonresponder.

Following RNA extraction, reverse transcription yielded cDNA that acted as the sequencing template. Generated by immunoSEQ multiplex PCR, the TCRdb table keeps only in-frame clones and is missing some. The table has hundreds of thousands of clones, 66% seen once. The trim removed 4 bases at V and 4 bases at J, leaving 9 bases unmatched. The CDR3 length is 15 residues. The germline gives CDR1 SGHDN, CDR2 FVKESK. This clone was seen a single time. No antigen is known for it. Treatment here: oral pan-JAK inhibitor, 5-10 mg twice daily. The source was CD4+ T cells sorted from blood, collected between weeks 43 and 45, from a patient treated with tofacitinib. This chain uses TRBV14 with TRBJ1-2; 7 bases match TRBD1. This sequence was found in a human donor with alopecia areata. The DNA of the CDR3 is TGTGCCAGCAGCCCAGGTTCAGGGGGTAGCTATGGCTACACCTTC. Its protein is CASSPGSGGSYGYTF. The full variable domain, completed using reference TRBV14 and TRBJ1-2, is EAGVTQFPSHSVIEKGQTVTLRCDPISGHDNLYWYRRVMGKEIKFLLHFVKESKQDESGMPNNRFLAERTGGTYSTLKVQPAELEDSGVYFCASSPGSGGSYGYTFGSGTRLTVV.